Sequencing of this T cell receptor beta chain was carried out in a study of blood T cell repertoires in COVID-19. For the study at large: Some COVID-19 samples were acute and others convalescent; all came from the United States, Italy and Spain. T cells, B-cell-depleted T cells, or PBMCs supplied cDNA or gDNA.

Adults between roughly 18 and 95 years of age took part from 20 to 25 US areas. CDR3 length equals 16 residues. V was cut by 0 bases and J by 2 bases, with 15 bases left in between. The germline CDR1 and CDR2 sequences are SGDLS and YYNGEE. Sequenced by immunoSEQ multiplex PCR; TCRdb stores in-frame clones only, minus some. The sample includes 290,000 or so clones, roughly 86% of them seen just once. Sequenced input: PBMCs or T cells enriched from blood (not recorded which). This chain uses TRBV9 with TRBJ2-7, with D maybe TRBD2 (5 bases). This TCR derives from a woman aged 18-29 years who had recovered from COVID-19. CDR3 amino acids: CASSVGYGIWPYEQYF. The CDR3 nucleotides are TGTGCCAGCAGCGTAGGTTACGGGATCTGGCCCTACGAGCAGTACTTC.